This T cell receptor (delta chain) was documented in a study of human gamma delta and Vdelta1 T cells. Notes on the study in general: Polyclonal Delta One T cells reportedly showed broad cytotoxic targeting of acute myeloid leukemia.

Trimming took 5 bases from V and 2 from J, leaving 21 bases between them. Germline V lookup: CDR1 TSWWSYY, CDR2 QGS. This CDR3 region has 16 residues. Comments on this clone: Its antigen is undetermined.

TCRdb ran CATT on the PCR reads. Of 6,200 or so delta-chain clones listed, around 40% are singletons. J is TRDJ4 and V is TRDV1; D might be TRDD2 (9 bases). The receptor was derived from a human donor in good health. The sequenced sample consisted of Vdelta1 gamma-delta T cells from blood grown in culture (DOT cells). The CDR3 sequence is CALGSPSYPGGRPLIF. DNA for the CDR3: TGTGCTCTTGGGTCACCTTCCTACCCTGGGGGAAGACCCCTGATCTTT.